A single sample is the source of the 28 T cell receptor beta chains below, sequenced in a study of T cell responses to AZD1222 COVID-19 vaccine. Sequencing was performed with immunoSEQ multiplex PCR; in TCRdb, only in-frame clones are kept and a portion is missing. The data contain about 140,000 clones, around 93% of them seen just once; the ten biggest clones take up around 2.7%. Sequenced material: peripheral blood, taken on day 0 of AZD1222 vaccination. All receptors derive from an adult in good health.

Here the CDR3 reads CASSQEGGNQPQHF. The CDR3 DNA is TGTGCCAGCAGCCAAGAGGGAGGCAATCAGCCCCAGCATTTT. J is TRBJ1-5 and V is TRBV4-2; D is undetermined. This CDR3 is built from 14 residues. Trimming left V 0 bases short and J 2 bases short, with 5 bases between. CDR1 is LGHNA, CDR2 YNFKEQ, per germline.

The CDR3 loop is CASSLDALGLQGYNEQFF. In DNA form, the CDR3 reads TGTGCCAGCAGCTTAGATGCCTTGGGACTTCAGGGCTACAATGAGCAGTTCTTC. The V call is TRBV11-3, the J call TRBJ2-1, with D perhaps TRBD2 (6 bases). Germline CDR1 is SGHNT and CDR2 is YENEEA. The length of the CDR3 is 18 residues. Deletions cut 0 bases from V and 3 bases from J, with 18 bases between.

V is TRBV7-2 and J is TRBJ2-7; 7 nucleotides align to TRBD2. The V gene's germline CDR1 is SGHTA and CDR2 FQGNSA. The ends lost 4 bases at V and 9 bases at J; junction bases unmatched: 9. The CDR3 consists of 13 residues. CDR3 nucleotide sequence: TGTGCCAGCAGCTGGCGGGAGCGGGGCGGGCAGTACTTC. Its protein is CASSWRERGGQYF.

V and J are TRBV6-6 and TRBJ2-2; D not certain. The V gene's germline CDR1 is MNHNY and CDR2 SVGAGI (reference sequence). Trimming left V 2 bases short and J 6 bases short, with 10 bases between. CDR3 size: 14 residues. This CDR3 reads CASSYDPGPGELFF. In DNA, the CDR3 is TGTGCCAGCAGTTACGATCCCGGACCCGGGGAGCTGTTTTTT.

This clone appeared once. The rearrangement links TRBV14 to TRBJ2-1, with 11 bases matching TRBD2. Germline V lookup: CDR1 SGHDN, CDR2 FVKESK. V lost 1 base and J lost 10; bases outside the gene matches: 3. This CDR3 is built from 14 residues. The CDR3 DNA follows: TGTGCCAGCAGCCAAGTAGGGACTAGCGGAGAGCAGTTCTTC. Translating gives CASSQVGTSGEQFF.

The chain combines TRBV7-2 with TRBJ2-3, with a tentative D call TRBD2 (5 bases). The germline gives CDR1 SGHTA, CDR2 FQGNSA. V lost 4 bases to trimming and J lost 6 bases, with 14 bases between them. This CDR3 contains 14 residues. CDR3 DNA sequence: TGTGCCAGCAGCTGGCCGGGGATGGGCGATACGCAGTATTTT. Amino acids: CASSWPGMGDTQYF.

The CDR3 DNA sequence: TGTGCCATCAGTGACTGGCAGCGGGAAGGCTACACCTTC. Translating gives CAISDWQREGYTF. The chain employs TRBV10-3 and TRBJ1-2; D ambiguous. Germline V gene sequence: CDR1 ENHRY, CDR2 SYGVKD. V lost 3 bases and J 8 bases, leaving 13 bases between the germline ends. This CDR3 comprises 13 residues.

The chain combines TRBV5-6 with TRBJ2-2; no clear D gene. V was trimmed by 1 base and J by 5 bases, leaving 3 bases between them. This CDR3 has 12 residues. Looked up from germline, CDR1 is SGHDT and CDR2 is YYEEEE. The DNA of the CDR3 is TGTGCCAGCAGCTTGTCTACCGGGGAGCTGTTTTTT. Amino acids: CASSLSTGELFF.

The rearrangement uses TRBV10-3 and TRBJ1-2; 9 nucleotides line up with TRBD1. V shed 8 bases, J shed 8 bases, and the junction held 6 bases outside the gene matches. In germline, CDR1 is ENHRY, CDR2 SYGVKD. CDR3 length: 12 amino acids. The CDR3 protein is CAIADRGSGYTF. CDR3 coding DNA: TGTGCCATCGCCGACAGGGGGAGCGGCTACACCTTC.

The chain has TRBV2 and TRBJ2-1; D tentatively fits TRBD1 or TRBD2 (5 bases each). V was trimmed by 8 bases and J by 9 bases, leaving 17 bases between them. CDR1 is SNHLY and CDR2 is FYNNEI in the germline V gene. The length of the CDR3 is 13 residues. The CDR3 sequence is CASGLGLHGEQFF. The DNA for the CDR3 is TGTGCCAGCGGACTGGGGCTTCACGGTGAGCAGTTCTTC.

About this clone: The same CDR3 can be traced to other DNA sequences in this sample. The J gene is TRBJ2-5, the V gene TRBV20-1; 8 nucleotides align to TRBD1. CDR3 length: 11 amino acids. V lost 6 bases, J lost 5 bases, and 2 bases stayed unmatched. CDR1 is DFQATT and CDR2 is SNEGSKA in the germline V gene (reference sequence). The CDR3 loop reads CSARQGETQYF. The DNA of the CDR3 is TGCAGTGCGAGACAGGGGGAGACCCAGTACTTC.

Only one count was recorded for this clone. The gene calls are TRBV6-5 and TRBJ2-7; D might be TRBD1 (5 bases). This CDR3 contains 15 residues. V lost 2 bases and J lost 3, with 14 bases in between. The V gene's germline CDR1 is MNHEY and CDR2 SVGAGI. The CDR3 here is CASSYGRHQGYEQYF. CDR3 DNA: TGTGCCAGCAGTTACGGACGACATCAGGGCTACGAGCAGTACTTC.

The chain uses TRBV2 and TRBJ1-1; D not resolved. The CDR3 is 14 residues long. V was pared by 7 bases and J by 11 bases, with 23 bases between. Germline-derived CDR1 and CDR2 are SNHLY and FYNNEI. CDR3 in amino acids: CASIREGVEGKAFF. The CDR3 bases are TGTGCCAGCATTCGGGAAGGAGTGGAGGGAAAGGCTTTCTTT. Using reference TRBV2 and TRBJ1-1 for the parts outside the CDR3, the full variable domain is EPEVTQTPSHQVTQMGQEVILRCVPISNHLYFYWYRQILGQKVEFLVSFYNNEISEKSEIFDDQFSVERPDGSNFTLKIRSTKLEDSAMYFCASIREGVEGKAFFGQGTRLTVV.

This chain uses TRBV5-1 with TRBJ1-5; no clear D gene. V lost 6 bases and J 5 bases, leaving 15 bases between the germline ends. There are 14 residues in the CDR3. Germline values: CDR1 SGHRS, CDR2 YFSETQ. The CDR3 DNA follows: TGCGCCAGCAAGAAGGGAACTGGGGATCAGCCCCAGCATTTT. This gives the protein CASKKGTGDQPQHF.

The gene calls are TRBV7-9 and TRBJ1-6; no clear D gene. CDR3 length: 14 amino acids. Trimming removed 1 base at V and 8 bases at J, with 9 bases between. Germline V gene sequence: CDR1 SEHNR, CDR2 FQNEAQ (reference sequence). CDR3 DNA sequence: TGTGCCAGCAGCTTAGGGGAGGGTTATTCACCCCTCCACTTT. Its translation: CASSLGEGYSPLHF. The complete variable domain, with remaining parts taken from reference TRBV7-9 and TRBJ1-6, reads DTGVSQNPRHKITKRGQNVTFRCDPISEHNRLYWYRQTLGQGPEFLTYFQNEAQLEKSRLLSDRFSAERPKGSFSTLEIQRTEQGDSAMYLCASSLGEGYSPLHFGNGTRLTVT.

The chain links TRBV5-1 to TRBJ1-1, with D possibly TRBD1 on 6 matching bases. V shed 4 bases and J shed 0 bases, with 19 bases lying between them. CDR3 size: 17 residues. The germline V gene has CDR1 SGHRS and CDR2 YFSETQ. The CDR3 sequence: CASSPGGQGRMNTEAFF. CDR3 nucleotide sequence: TGCGCCAGCAGCCCGGGGGGCCAGGGGCGGATGAACACTGAAGCTTTCTTT.

The chain combines TRBV4-2 with TRBJ2-3; 9 nucleotides match TRBD2. The CDR3 runs to 14 residues. V lost 1 base to trimming and J lost 6 bases; unmatched junction nucleotides: 2. Per germline, CDR1 LGHNA and CDR2 YNFKEQ. The CDR3 sequence is CASSQGTSGDTQYF. In DNA form, the CDR3 reads TGTGCCAGCAGCCAAGGAACTAGCGGGGATACGCAGTATTTT.

The chain couples TRBV7-8 to TRBJ2-1, with 7 bases fitting TRBD2. Losses at the gene ends were 3 bases for V and 14 bases for J; bases not matched to a gene: 10. CDR3 length: 13 residues. Germline V lookup: CDR1 SGHVS, CDR2 FQNEAQ. The CDR3, as DNA: TGTGCCAGCAGCTTGGTAAGCGGGGAATGGGAGTTCTTC. It yields the protein CASSLVSGEWEFF.

The rearrangement uses TRBV30 and TRBJ2-1, with D possibly TRBD2 on 5 matching bases. The V gene lost 5 bases and the J gene lost 0 bases, with 14 bases spanning the gap. The length of the CDR3 is 15 residues. Germline V gene lookup returns CDR1 GTSNPN and CDR2 SVGIG (reference sequence). The CDR3 reads CAWGGLASSYNEQFF. DNA of the CDR3: TGTGCCTGGGGAGGACTGGCGAGCTCCTACAATGAGCAGTTCTTC.

The rearrangement joins TRBV28 to TRBJ1-1; 7 positions match TRBD1. The CDR3 spans 13 residues. With 6 bases clipped from V and 3 bases from J, the junction kept 4 bases outside the gene matches. Germline-derived CDR1 and CDR2 are MDHEN and SYDVKM. The CDR3 region has the DNA TGTGCCAGCAGGAGCACAGGGGACACTGAAGCTTTCTTT. This sequence encodes CASRSTGDTEAFF.

J is TRBJ2-3 and V is TRBV9; TRBD2 matches at 8 bases. CDR3 length equals 14 residues. Per germline, CDR1 SGDLS and CDR2 YYNGEE. V lost 5 bases and J lost 5; bases outside the gene matches: 7. CDR3 sequence reads: CASSYGGARDTQYF. The CDR3 DNA follows: TGTGCCAGCAGTTACGGGGGGGCCAGAGATACGCAGTATTTT.

This clone was detected once. V and J are TRBV7-9 and TRBJ1-3, with D tentatively TRBD1 (6 bases). Trimming took 5 bases from V and 4 from J, leaving 15 bases between them. This CDR3 region has 15 residues. Germline CDR1 reads SEHNR; CDR2 reads FQNEAQ (reference sequence). CDR3 in amino acids: CASSVNFDRGNTIYF. The CDR3 coding sequence is TGTGCCAGCAGCGTAAATTTCGACAGGGGAAACACCATATATTTT.

The chain recombines TRBV19 with TRBJ1-2; the D is unclear. Germline CDR1 LNHDA, CDR2 SQIVND (reference sequence). The CDR3 has 15 residues. V was trimmed by 7 bases and J by 1 base, leaving 16 bases between them. The CDR3 nucleotides read TGTGCCAGTAACATAGGCGGGGATATTAACTATGGCTACACCTTC. It codes for CASNIGGDINYGYTF.

The V call is TRBV12-5, the J call TRBJ2-7; D uncertain. The V gene's germline CDR1 is LGHNT and CDR2 FRNRAP. V was cut by 0 bases and J by 4 bases, with 13 bases left in between. The CDR3 has 15 amino acids. DNA of the CDR3: TGTGCTAGTGGTTTGGTAGGCGAGTCGGGTTACGAGCAGTACTTC. It translates to CASGLVGESGYEQYF.

The V gene is TRBV29-1, the J gene TRBJ1-2; D gene unclear. Germline V CDR1 and CDR2: SQVTM, ANQGSEA. This CDR3 region has 11 residues. V lost 3 bases and J lost 1, with 3 bases in between. The CDR3 DNA follows: TGCAGCGTTGAGGGTAACTATGGCTACACCTTC. This translates into CSVEGNYGYTF.

This chain uses TRBV5-1 with TRBJ1-3, with D uncertain. This CDR3 spans 13 amino acids. Germline V gene data show CDR1 as SGHRS and CDR2 as YFSETQ. The V and J ends lost 2 bases and 1 base respectively, with 4 bases between them. CDR3 region: CASSLGSGNTIYF. CDR3 nucleotides: TGCGCCAGCAGCTTAGGTTCTGGAAACACCATATATTTT.

The chain combines TRBV6-5 with TRBJ1-4; tentatively, D is TRBD1 (5 bases). The CDR3 contains 15 residues. With 3 bases removed from V and 8 bases from J, the gap between germline ends came to 16 bases. The germline V gene encodes CDR1 MNHEY and CDR2 SVGAGI. CDR3 protein: CASSYFGGSEEKLFF. The CDR3, as DNA: TGTGCCAGCAGTTATTTCGGGGGTTCGGAGGAAAAACTGTTTTTT.

This clone has only one observation. V usage is TRBV5-1 and J usage is TRBJ2-1, with 8 positions matching TRBD1. Losses at the gene ends were 0 bases for V and 7 bases for J; bases not matched to a gene: 6. This CDR3 is 15 amino acids long. CDR1 SGHRS and CDR2 YFSETQ come from the germline V gene. CDR3 nucleotide sequence: TGCGCCAGCAGCTTGGCCCAGACAGGGGAAAATGAGCAGTTCTTC. This translates into CASSLAQTGENEQFF.